What follows are 30 T cell receptor beta chains derived from one specimen sequenced in a study of technical replicates of blood from a handful of donors. Assay used: immunoSEQ multiplex PCR; TCRdb lists only in-frame clones, some missing. The sample includes about 72,000 clones, around 95% of them seen just once. The material sequenced was T cells isolated from PBMCs. Every receptor here comes from a human donor in good health.

The chain joins TRBV4-1 to TRBJ2-7; D is undetermined. Trimming shortened V by 0 bases and J by 4 bases, and 13 bases separated the two germline ends. Germline V lookup: CDR1 MGHRA, CDR2 YSYEKL. The CDR3 is 15 amino acids. For the CDR3, the DNA is TGCGCCAGCAGCCAAGATCAACTCCCCGGTTACGAGCAGTACTTC. Translated: CASSQDQLPGYEQYF.

The chain recombines TRBV7-2 with TRBJ2-1; 13 bases are shared with TRBD2. J gave up 7 bases and V 5 bases, and 5 bases lay outside the gene matches. The CDR3 spans 15 residues. Per germline, CDR1 SGHTA and CDR2 FQGNSA. The CDR3 DNA reads TGTGCCAGCAGCCCAGGACTAGCGGGAGCTAATGAGCAGTTCTTC. This sequence encodes CASSPGLAGANEQFF.

The chain couples TRBV2 to TRBJ1-2, with a tentative D call TRBD1 (5 bases). The CDR3 loop spans 12 amino acids. V lost 2 bases and J 5 bases, leaving 6 bases between the germline ends. CDR1 is SNHLY and CDR2 is FYNNEI in the germline V gene. CDR3 loop: CASSETGYGYTF. CDR3 coding DNA: TGTGCCAGCAGTGAAACAGGTTATGGCTACACCTTC.

This chain's CDR3 is CASSEVSLRTGARLAKNIQYF. The CDR3 DNA reads as TGTGCCAGCAGTGAAGTATCCCTAAGGACAGGGGCGAGGTTAGCCAAAAACATTCAGTACTTC. V is TRBV6-1 and J is TRBJ2-4; 9 positions match TRBD1. V shed 1 base and J 0 bases; nucleotides not matched to a gene: 16. The germline V gene encodes CDR1 MNHNS and CDR2 SASEGT. CDR3 length: 21 amino acids.

This chain links TRBV6-6 with TRBJ2-5, with D possibly TRBD1 on 6 matching bases. Per germline, CDR1 MNHNY and CDR2 SVGAGI (reference sequence). This CDR3 is built from 14 residues. Trimming took 2 bases from V and 1 from J, leaving 8 bases between them. The DNA of the CDR3 is TGTGCCAGCAGTTACGGGGACATCCAAGAGACCCAGTACTTC. Translation gives CASSYGDIQETQYF.

This chain uses TRBV4-2 with TRBJ1-6; TRBD1 aligns across 9 bases. Losses at the gene ends were 1 base for V and 9 bases for J; bases not matched to a gene: 4. The CDR3 has 15 amino acids. Germline CDR1 is LGHNA and CDR2 is YNFKEQ. The CDR3 region is CASSQGGQGVSPLHF. The CDR3 region has the DNA TGTGCCAGCAGCCAAGGGGGACAGGGCGTTTCACCCCTCCACTTT.

J is TRBJ1-1 and V is TRBV6-1; the D gene is possibly TRBD1 (5 bases). CDR3 size: 12 residues. The germline V and J ends were trimmed by 8 bases and 4 bases, with 11 bases remaining between them. Germline loops: CDR1 MNHNS, CDR2 SASEGT. The CDR3 loop reads CASGARGTEAFF. The CDR3 DNA follows: TGTGCCAGCGGGGCCCGAGGCACTGAAGCTTTCTTT.

This chain uses TRBV28 with TRBJ2-7, with a tentative D call TRBD2 (5 bases). The germline CDR1 and CDR2 sequences are MDHEN and SYDVKM. V lost 3 bases, J lost 0 bases, and 15 bases lay in between. This CDR3 has 16 residues. Here the CDR3 reads CASSFYARASSYEQYF. As DNA, the CDR3 is TGTGCCAGCAGTTTCTATGCGCGGGCAAGCTCCTACGAGCAGTACTTC.

The chain couples TRBV14 to TRBJ2-1, with 9 bases aligning to TRBD1. The CDR3 sequence is 15 residues long. CDR1 is SGHDN, CDR2 FVKESK, per germline. V was clipped by 4 bases and J by 4 bases; unmatched bases: 5. This chain's CDR3 is CASSPGTGRYNEQFF. CDR3 DNA: TGTGCCAGCAGCCCAGGGACAGGGCGGTACAATGAGCAGTTCTTC.

The chain is built from TRBV2 and TRBJ2-1, with 7 positions matching TRBD1. This CDR3 is built from 16 residues. After removal of 3 bases from V and 4 bases from J, the junction contained 9 bases not matched to a gene. Looked up from germline, CDR1 is SNHLY and CDR2 is FYNNEI. The CDR3 DNA is TGTGCCAGCAGTGACTCGGCAGGGGGTATTTACAATGAGCAGTTCTTC. It is translated as CASSDSAGGIYNEQFF.

The chain couples TRBV4-2 to TRBJ2-2, with 7 positions matching TRBD2. The V and J ends lost 4 bases and 5 bases, in that order; junction bases with no gene match: 19. This CDR3 comprises 19 residues. Germline lookup yields CDR1 LGHNA and CDR2 YNFKEQ. The CDR3 coding sequence is TGTGCCAGCAGCCCCCTGGGGGGGGAACCCCCTGAGGGGACCGGGGAGCTGTTTTTT. Protein sequence: CASSPLGGEPPEGTGELFF.

This clone was recorded once. The chain links TRBV6-1 to TRBJ1-1, with unresolved D. Germline-derived CDR1 and CDR2 are MNHNS and SASEGT. The CDR3 spans 11 residues. Trimming removed 2 bases at V and 11 bases at J, with 9 bases between. CDR3 DNA sequence: TGTGCCAGCAGTGAAATCGCAGGCGCTTTCTTT. Encoded protein: CASSEIAGAFF.

The V and J genes are TRBV5-1 and TRBJ2-1; 7 bases line up with TRBD2. Per the germline V gene, CDR1 is SGHRS and CDR2 is YFSETQ. The junction had 4 bases not matched to a gene; V was cut back by 0 bases and J by 1 base. The CDR3 has 16 amino acids. Here the CDR3 reads CASSLATGGSYNEQFF. The CDR3 DNA reads TGCGCCAGCAGCTTGGCCACGGGAGGTTCCTACAATGAGCAGTTCTTC.

The chain has TRBV1 and TRBJ2-5; TRBD2, the table's D call, lacks a check against the DNA. TRBV1 constitutes a pseudogene. The CDR3 sequence is 15 residues long. The CDR3 region has the DNA TGCACCAGCAGCCAAGAGTGGGGGGGCTTGGAGACCCAGTACTTC. Its protein product is CTSSQEWGGLETQYF.

This clone showed up just a few times. This sequence joins TRBV6-1 and TRBJ1-6, with a weak D call TRBD1 (6 bases). This CDR3 spans 12 amino acids. Germline V gene sequence: CDR1 MNHNS, CDR2 SASEGT. Trimming left V 5 bases short and J 7 bases short, with 6 bases between. The CDR3 loop is CASSTGNSPLHF. CDR3 nucleotide sequence: TGTGCCAGCAGTACAGGGAATTCACCCCTCCACTTT.

The chain carries TRBV9 and TRBJ1-2; TRBD1 aligns across 7 bases. V dropped 0 bases and J dropped 5; count of bases not matched to a gene: 10. The CDR3 has 16 residues. The V gene's germline CDR1 is SGDLS and CDR2 YYNGEE. The CDR3 loop reads CASSVEGAVRHYGYTF. In DNA, the CDR3 is TGTGCCAGCAGCGTAGAGGGGGCTGTGAGGCATTATGGCTACACCTTC. Variable domain in full (rest from reference TRBV9 and TRBJ1-2): DSGVTQTPKHLITATGQRVTLRCSPRSGDLSVYWYQQSLDQGLQFLIQYYNGEERAKGNILERFSAQQFPDLHSELNLSSLELGDSALYFCASSVEGAVRHYGYTFGSGTRLTVV.

The J gene is TRBJ2-7, the V gene TRBV7-9; D is uncertain. The CDR3 covers 13 residues. V was trimmed by 1 base and J by 4 bases, leaving 8 bases between them. Germline-derived CDR1 and CDR2 are SEHNR and FQNEAQ (reference sequence). The DNA of the CDR3 is TGTGCCAGCAGCTTAGTGTACGGGTACGAGCAGTACTTC. As protein: CASSLVYGYEQYF.

The genes are TRBV7-9 and TRBJ1-1; TRBD1 agrees at 7 bases. The V gene's germline CDR1 is SEHNR and CDR2 FQNEAQ (reference sequence). This CDR3 is built from 16 residues. The J segment lost 7 bases and the V segment lost 5 bases, leaving 16 bases of the junction unmatched. DNA for the CDR3: TGTGCCAGCAGCCCGAGGGGGACAGCAGGGCCTCATGAAGCTTTCTTT. Translated: CASSPRGTAGPHEAFF.

The gene calls are TRBV10-3 and TRBJ1-5; D may be TRBD1 (5 bases). Germline CDR1 is ENHRY and CDR2 is SYGVKD. Trimming stripped 3 bases from V and 4 bases from J, with 13 bases between. The CDR3 totals 15 residues. In DNA form, the CDR3 reads TGTGCCATCAGTGAAGGACACCGATTAAATCAGCCCCAGCATTTT. This encodes CAISEGHRLNQPQHF.

The rearrangement joins TRBV30 to TRBJ1-3, with 7 bases lining up with TRBD1. This CDR3 spans 14 amino acids. V trimming: 7 bases; J trimming: 4 bases; junction bases outside the gene matches: 10. CDR1 and CDR2 from the germline V gene are GTSNPN and SVGIG (reference sequence). The CDR3 DNA sequence: TGTGCCTATCAAACCGGGACAGAAGGAAACACCATATATTTT. This gives the protein CAYQTGTEGNTIYF.

This chain connects TRBV5-8 to TRBJ1-1; D is uncertain. CDR3 size: 12 residues. CDR1 SGHTS and CDR2 YDEGEE come from the germline V gene. Trimming cost V 6 bases and J 10 bases, with 16 bases left between them. The CDR3 region has the DNA TGTGCCAGCATCCTATCGGGAACATCAGCTTTCTTT. It specifies CASILSGTSAFF.

V is TRBV14 and J is TRBJ2-7, with 11 bases aligning to TRBD2. V was pared by 1 base and J by 6 bases, with 2 bases of the junction left unmatched. CDR1 SGHDN and CDR2 FVKESK come from the germline V gene. This CDR3 contains 14 residues. The CDR3, as DNA: TGTGCCAGCAGCCAAGGGACTAGCGGGCGCGAGCAGTACTTC. Translation: CASSQGTSGREQYF.

This chain joins TRBV18 and TRBJ1-6, with unresolved D. V was pared by 4 bases and J by 8 bases, with 12 bases between. The CDR3 runs 14 residues. CDR1 and CDR2 from the germline V gene are KGHSH and LQKENI. CDR3 coding DNA: TGTGCCAGCTCACGCGCGGGATTGGATTCACCCCTCCACTTT. It encodes CASSRAGLDSPLHF.

This sequence joins TRBV28 and TRBJ1-5, with 10 bases aligning to TRBD1. Germline CDR1 reads MDHEN; CDR2 reads SYDVKM. The CDR3 has 15 amino acids. V dropped 6 bases and J dropped 7; count of bases not matched to a gene: 9. The CDR3 DNA reads as TGTGCCAGCAGGCACGGGACAGGGGAAAAGCAGCCCCAGCATTTT. It encodes CASRHGTGEKQPQHF.

V usage is TRBV11-3 and J usage is TRBJ2-3; D unresolved. The V end was cut by 5 bases, the J end by 0 bases, with 21 bases between. The CDR3 length is 18 residues. From germline, CDR1 is SGHNT and CDR2 YENEEA. CDR3 in amino acids: CASSPHPLAVSSTDTQYF. CDR3 nucleotides: TGTGCCAGCAGCCCACACCCCCTGGCGGTATCTAGCACAGATACGCAGTATTTT.

This rearrangement joins TRBV28 to TRBJ2-6; D is ambiguous. V was shortened by 1 base and J by 0 bases, with 4 bases between the two germline ends. CDR3 length: 15 amino acids. Germline CDR1 reads MDHEN; CDR2 reads SYDVKM. In DNA, the CDR3 is TGTGCCAGCAGTTTATTCGGCTCTGGGGCCAACGTCCTGACTTTC. Its translation: CASSLFGSGANVLTF.

V is TRBV19 and J is TRBJ1-1; unclear D gene. Per the germline V gene, CDR1 is LNHDA and CDR2 is SQIVND (reference sequence). The CDR3 is 13 residues long. Trimming shortened V by 1 base and J by 6 bases, and 9 bases separated the two germline ends. CDR3 sequence reads: CASSIASSAEAFF. Here the CDR3 DNA reads TGTGCCAGTAGTATAGCGTCGTCCGCTGAAGCTTTCTTT.

The CDR3 here is CASSLQGARSTDTQYF. As DNA, the CDR3 is TGTGCCAGCAGCCTACAGGGGGCTAGAAGCACAGATACGCAGTATTTT. This chain joins TRBV9 and TRBJ2-3; 9 positions match TRBD1. Germline CDR1 SGDLS, CDR2 YYNGEE. V lost 4 bases, J lost 0 bases, and 6 bases stayed unmatched. The CDR3 runs to 16 residues.

The rearrangement joins TRBV15 to TRBJ1-5; D is ambiguous. The CDR3 has 12 amino acids. Germline V CDR1 and CDR2: LNHNV, YYDKDF (reference sequence). Trimming cost V 3 bases and J 5 bases, with 5 bases left between them. The CDR3 here is CATSRGDQPQHF. The CDR3 DNA sequence: TGTGCCACCAGCAGGGGCGATCAGCCCCAGCATTTT.

The chain is built from TRBV29-1 and TRBJ1-1; 11 nucleotides match TRBD1. The CDR3 has 13 residues. Trimming cost V 7 bases and J 4 bases; bases outside gene matches: 5. The germline CDR1 and CDR2 sequences are SQVTM and ANQGSEA. CDR3 residues: CSGGTGGLTEAFF. In DNA, the CDR3 is TGCAGCGGGGGGACAGGGGGGCTCACTGAAGCTTTCTTT.